Presented here are 17 T cell receptor beta chains from one specimen sequenced in a study of beta chain features in type 1 diabetes (dated 2018 in TCRdb). The library was generated by the immunoSEQ multiplex PCR assay. All of the isolated RNA was reverse transcribed with the High Capacity cDNA Reverse Transcription Kit, so expressed TCRB transcripts were sequenced. Drawn from immuneACCESS, this table holds only the in-frame rearrangements with V and J called that TCRdb kept. Clones are partly lost; checked studies trace under half to an unresolved V gene and leave the rest unexplained. For this sample there are tens of thousands of clones; about a third appear just once. The ten biggest clones cover approximately 0.46% of the sample. The specimen was stem cell memory CD4+ T cells from blood. The cell subset or site label, read with the paper, signifies: stem cell-like memory CD4+ T cells. The origin of the receptors is a woman younger than 30 in good health.

This clone was seen only a few times. This sequence joins TRBV27 and TRBJ1-1; D not resolved. Germline CDR1 reads MNHEY; CDR2 reads SMNVEV (reference sequence). The CDR3 has 18 residues. V dropped 3 bases and J dropped 1 base, with 21 bases sitting between them. The CDR3 loop is CASSLGNGVWAPNTEAFF. CDR3 bases: TGTGCCAGCAGTTTGGGTAACGGGGTATGGGCCCCGAACACTGAAGCTTTCTTT.

The chain is built from TRBV6-5 and TRBJ2-7; maybe TRBD2 (6 bases). The germline CDR1 and CDR2 sequences are MNHEY and SVGAGI. This CDR3 has 13 residues. Trimming shortened V by 6 bases and J by 2 bases, and 11 bases separated the two germline ends. DNA of the CDR3: TGTGCCAGCAGACGACGGGAGACCTACGAGCAGTACTTC. Encoded protein: CASRRRETYEQYF.

The chain carries TRBV11-2 and TRBJ2-7; possible D gene TRBD2, 7 bases. CDR3 size: 15 residues. V was cut by 5 bases and J by 2 bases, with 16 bases left in between. Germline-derived CDR1 and CDR2 are SGHAT and FQNNGV. For the CDR3, the DNA is TGTGCCAGCAGCCGGTGGGGGGGGGCGACCTACGAGCAGTACTTC. This gives the protein CASSRWGGATYEQYF. Full variable domain (rest looked up from reference TRBV11-2 and TRBJ2-7): EAGVAQSPRYKIIEKRQSVAFWCNPISGHATLYWYQQILGQGPKLLIQFQNNGVVDDSQLPKDRFSAERLKGVDSTLKIQPAKLEDSAVYLCASSRWGGATYEQYFGPGTRLTVT.

This clone showed up just a few times. This rearrangement joins TRBV4-2 to TRBJ2-7, with 11 bases matching TRBD2. Germline lookup yields CDR1 LGHNA and CDR2 YNFKEQ. V lost 2 bases, J lost 3 bases, and 12 bases stayed unmatched. The CDR3 extends over 18 amino acids. The CDR3: CASSQNLPTSGTIYEQYF. In DNA form, the CDR3 reads TGTGCCAGCAGCCAAAACCTCCCGACTAGCGGGACTATCTACGAGCAGTACTTC.

This clone has only a few counts. This rearrangement joins TRBV2 to TRBJ2-7, with TRBD1 as a possible D gene (5 bases). The V and J ends lost 7 bases and 4 bases respectively, with 11 bases between them. The CDR3 spans 12 residues. Germline loops: CDR1 SNHLY, CDR2 FYNNEI. This chain's CDR3 is CASKGNRYEQYF. For the CDR3, the DNA is TGTGCCAGCAAGGGGAACCGGTACGAGCAGTACTTC.

V usage is TRBV19 and J usage is TRBJ2-3; 9 positions match TRBD2. The CDR3 extends over 15 amino acids. CDR1 LNHDA and CDR2 SQIVND come from the germline V gene (reference sequence). V lost 5 bases and J lost 5; bases outside the gene matches: 8. The CDR3 DNA sequence: TGTGCCAGTAGTTCAGTAGCGGGAGTTCTAGATACGCAGTATTTT. Protein sequence: CASSSVAGVLDTQYF.

This clone was observed a handful of times. The CDR3, as DNA: TGTGCCTGGAGTGACAGGGTGAATGAAAAACTGTTTTTT. As protein: CAWSDRVNEKLFF. The rearrangement uses TRBV30 and TRBJ1-4; possible D gene TRBD1, 6 bases. CDR3 length equals 13 residues. Trimming removed 1 base at V and 5 bases at J, with 8 bases between. From germline, CDR1 is GTSNPN and CDR2 SVGIG (reference sequence).

The chain recombines TRBV11-3 with TRBJ1-1, with 9 bases lining up with TRBD1. Looked up from germline, CDR1 is SGHNT and CDR2 is YENEEA. Unmatched junction bases numbered 8, after V lost 5 bases and J lost 1 base. The CDR3 covers 16 residues. CDR3 region: CASSPFTGGRNTEAFF. The CDR3 coding sequence is TGTGCCAGCAGCCCCTTCACAGGGGGCCGGAACACTGAAGCTTTCTTT.

The chain recombines TRBV4-2 with TRBJ2-5; no definite D call. This CDR3 region has 14 residues. The V end was cut by 0 bases, the J end by 5 bases, with 10 bases between. The germline CDR1 and CDR2 sequences are LGHNA and YNFKEQ. CDR3 DNA: TGTGCCAGCAGCCAAGATCAGGTTACGGAGACCCAGTACTTC. Its protein is CASSQDQVTETQYF.

The CDR3 protein is CASSPGGVAANEQFF. The CDR3 bases are TGTGCCAGCAGCCCCGGAGGGGTAGCGGCCAATGAGCAGTTCTTC. The chain joins TRBV6-5 to TRBJ2-1; D may be TRBD2 (6 bases). Trimming cost V 6 bases and J 6 bases, with 18 bases left between them. CDR1 MNHEY and CDR2 SVGAGI come from the germline V gene. This CDR3 comprises 15 residues.

The chain recombines TRBV18 with TRBJ1-4, with D tentatively TRBD1 (5 bases). The V end lost 6 bases, the J end lost 0 bases, and 14 bases lay between the germline ends. Germline-derived CDR1 and CDR2 are KGHSH and LQKENI. The CDR3 is 16 residues long. For the CDR3, the DNA is TGTGCCAGCTCGCGAGAGTCGGGGGCAACTAATGAAAAACTGTTTTTT. Protein product: CASSRESGATNEKLFF.

This sequence joins TRBV5-4 and TRBJ2-3; D might be TRBD2 (6 bases). Looked up from germline, CDR1 is SGHNT and CDR2 is YYREEE (reference sequence). V lost 4 bases to trimming and J lost 0 bases, with 12 bases between them. The CDR3 sequence is 15 residues long. The CDR3 is CASSRDLSSTDTQYF. The DNA for the CDR3 is TGTGCCAGCAGCCGGGACTTATCAAGCACAGATACGCAGTATTTT.

In this sample, this clone turned up a few times. This chain joins TRBV5-8 and TRBJ2-5, with TRBD2 identical over 15 bases. The V and J ends lost 4 bases and 4 bases, in that order; junction bases with no gene match: 11. There are 18 residues in the CDR3. Germline CDR1 is SGHTS and CDR2 is YDEGEE. The CDR3 nucleotides read TGTGCCAGCAGCACCGGACTAGCGGGGGGGCAGGTAGGAGAGACCCAGTACTTC. Protein: CASSTGLAGGQVGETQYF.

There are a few counts of this clone. The chain links TRBV15 to TRBJ2-3; TRBD2 might be the D (6 bases). Germline V gene data show CDR1 as LNHNV and CDR2 as YYDKDF (reference sequence). This CDR3 is 13 amino acids long. V was shortened by 2 bases and J by 5 bases, with 8 bases between the two germline ends. The CDR3 region has the DNA TGTGCCACCAGCAGACCTAGCGTAGATACGCAGTATTTT. This translates into CATSRPSVDTQYF.

The V gene is TRBV7-9, the J gene TRBJ1-1, with TRBD1 matching over 7 bases. From germline, CDR1 is SEHNR and CDR2 FQNEAQ (reference sequence). V lost 4 bases to trimming and J lost 7 bases; unmatched junction nucleotides: 12. The CDR3 spans 15 residues. CDR3 coding DNA: TGTGCCAGCAGCTCGGTACAGGGGAAGGTTGGTGAAGCTTTCTTT. It yields the protein CASSSVQGKVGEAFF.

In this sample, this clone turned up a few times. V and J are TRBV7-2 and TRBJ2-7, with TRBD1 as a possible D gene (5 bases). V was pared by 1 base and J by 5 bases, with 12 bases between. The CDR3 runs to 14 residues. CDR1 SGHTA and CDR2 FQGNSA come from the germline V gene. As DNA, the CDR3 is TGTGCCAGCAGCTTAGGCCACAGGCAGCACGAGCAGTACTTC. This gives the protein CASSLGHRQHEQYF.

There are a few counts of this clone. The chain's CDR3 is CATSRGDTGEQYF. In DNA form, the CDR3 reads TGTGCCACCAGCAGAGGGGACACGGGGGAGCAGTACTTC. The chain has TRBV15 and TRBJ2-7; possible D gene TRBD1, 6 bases. From germline, CDR1 is LNHNV and CDR2 YYDKDF (reference sequence). V lost 1 base to trimming and J lost 7 bases, with 11 bases between them. The CDR3 runs 13 residues.